Listed below are T cell receptor beta chains from one sample, sequenced in a study of breast tumors, draining lymph nodes, adjacent tissues. From the multiplex PCR reads, TCRdb called clonotypes with MiXCR, one entry per CDR3 protein. The table lists about 200,000 distinct CDR3 sequences, nearly 35% of them singletons. Sequencing used axillary lymph node tissue. These receptors were taken from a female donor with breast cancer. Some clones in this sample may be carry-over from other donors' samples. The CDR3 runs from the conserved cysteine through the conserved F or W. The order of the fields is D gene, V gene, clone size, CDR3 length, J gene, CDR3 protein, CDR3 DNA. The D gene is left open where the match is weak. Where a row states a size, it is once, few, many or the class of an expanded clone; other rows omit it.

d_gene: TRBD2; v_gene: TRBV2; abundance: many; len: 14; j_gene: TRBJ2-1; CDR3aa: CAGKTSGVHNEQFF; CDR3nt: TGTGCCGGTAAGACTAGCGGGGTCCACAATGAGCAGTTCTTC
d_gene: TRBD1; v_gene: TRBV29-1; abundance: .; len: 16; j_gene: TRBJ1-3; CDR3aa: CSASNVKDQGGYTIYF; CDR3nt: TGCAGCGCCTCCAATGTAAAGGATCAGGGGGGCTACACCATATATTTT
d_gene: .; v_gene: TRBV6-5; abundance: .; len: 15; j_gene: TRBJ2-7; CDR3aa: CASSYPGQWDYEQYF; CDR3nt: TGTGCCAGCAGTTATCCCGGACAGTGGGACTACGAGCAGTACTTC
d_gene: .; v_gene: TRBV10-2; abundance: .; len: 11; j_gene: TRBJ2-7; CDR3aa: CASRNGYEQYF; CDR3nt: TGCGCCAGCAGGAACGGGTACGAGCAGTACTTC
d_gene: .; v_gene: TRBV20-1; abundance: few; len: 14; j_gene: TRBJ1-2; CDR3aa: CSARVRQVVTGYTF; CDR3nt: TGCAGTGCTAGAGTCCGACAGGTCGTGACCGGCTACACCTTC
d_gene: .; v_gene: TRBV7-9; abundance: many; len: 11; j_gene: TRBJ1-2; CDR3aa: CASGSSGHRAF; CDR3nt: TGTGCCAGCGGTTCCTCGGGTCACCGGGCGTTC
d_gene: .; v_gene: TRBV24-1; abundance: .; len: 15; j_gene: TRBJ2-1; CDR3aa: CATSDPGGANNEQFF; CDR3nt: TGTGCCACCAGTGATCCGGGGGGCGCGAACAATGAGCAGTTCTTC
d_gene: TRBD1; v_gene: TRBV19; abundance: many; len: 14; j_gene: TRBJ1-2; CDR3aa: CASSHSGTGYGYTF; CDR3nt: TGTGCCAGTAGTCACTCCGGGACAGGGTATGGCTACACCTTC
d_gene: TRBD2; v_gene: TRBV2; abundance: many; len: 16; j_gene: TRBJ2-7; CDR3aa: CASSESSGLANYEQYF; CDR3nt: TGTGCCAGCAGTGAATCTTCCGGACTAGCGAACTACGAGCAGTACTTC
d_gene: TRBD1; v_gene: TRBV20-1; abundance: many; len: 14; j_gene: TRBJ2-7; CDR3aa: CSAIRTGATYEQYF; CDR3nt: TGCAGTGCTATAAGGACAGGGGCTACCTACGAGCAGTACTTC
d_gene: .; v_gene: TRBV7-9; abundance: many; len: 11; j_gene: TRBJ2-7; CDR3aa: CAGARADEQYF; CDR3nt: TGTGCCGGCGCCAGGGCGGACGAGCAGTACTTC
d_gene: TRBD1; v_gene: TRBV2; abundance: .; len: 14; j_gene: TRBJ1-4; CDR3aa: CASSGVTGGEKLFF; CDR3nt: TGTGCCAGCAGTGGAGTGACAGGGGGTGAAAAACTGTTTTTT
d_gene: TRBD1; v_gene: TRBV18; abundance: many; len: 14; j_gene: TRBJ2-5; CDR3aa: CASSPTGSLETQYF; CDR3nt: TGTGCCAGCTCACCGACAGGGTCGTTAGAGACCCAGTACTTC
d_gene: .; v_gene: TRBV7-3; abundance: many; len: 17; j_gene: TRBJ2-3; CDR3aa: CASSLRSAQASTDTQYF; CDR3nt: TGTGCCAGCAGCTTAAGATCAGCCCAAGCTAGCACAGATACGCAGTATTTT
d_gene: TRBD1; v_gene: TRBV29-1; abundance: many; len: 17; j_gene: TRBJ2-3; CDR3aa: CSVEFVRGQGATDTQYF; CDR3nt: TGCAGCGTTGAGTTCGTTCGGGGCCAGGGGGCCACAGATACGCAGTATTTT
d_gene: .; v_gene: TRBV14; abundance: .; len: 14; j_gene: TRBJ1-1; CDR3aa: CASSQASPAGEAFF; CDR3nt: TGTGCCAGCAGCCAAGCCTCCCCGGCCGGCGAAGCTTTCTTT
d_gene: TRBD2; v_gene: TRBV20-1; abundance: .; len: 14; j_gene: TRBJ2-1; CDR3aa: CSPRLAGGLNEQFF; CDR3nt: TGCAGTCCTAGACTAGCGGGGGGGTTGAATGAGCAGTTCTTC
d_gene: .; v_gene: TRBV9; abundance: many; len: 15; j_gene: TRBJ2-3; CDR3aa: CASSAQPSLTDTQYF; CDR3nt: TGTGCCAGCAGCGCCCAGCCGAGCCTCACAGATACGCAGTATTTT
d_gene: TRBD1; v_gene: TRBV10-3; abundance: many; len: 17; j_gene: TRBJ2-5; CDR3aa: CAISEGPTGGVKETQYF; CDR3nt: TGTGCCATCAGTGAGGGTCCTACAGGGGGAGTGAAAGAGACCCAGTACTTC
d_gene: .; v_gene: TRBV7-9; abundance: many; len: 16; j_gene: TRBJ1-4; CDR3aa: CASSRTLGQAAEKLFF; CDR3nt: TGTGCCAGCAGCCGGACCTTAGGTCAGGCGGCTGAAAAACTGTTTTTT
d_gene: .; v_gene: TRBV3-1; abundance: many; len: 16; j_gene: TRBJ1-6; CDR3aa: CASSSRGGAGNSPLHF; CDR3nt: TGTGCCAGCAGCTCACGGGGGGGCGCGGGTAATTCACCCCTCCACTTT
d_gene: .; v_gene: TRBV19; abundance: many; len: 11; j_gene: TRBJ2-3; CDR3aa: CASSESNTQYF; CDR3nt: TGTGCCAGTAGTGAGTCTAATACGCAGTATTTT
d_gene: TRBD2; v_gene: TRBV11-2; abundance: .; len: 21; j_gene: TRBJ2-1; CDR3aa: CASSLRLGLAGGTSSYNEQFF; CDR3nt: TGTGCCAGCAGCTTACGATTAGGACTAGCGGGGGGCACCAGCTCCTACAATGAGCAGTTCTTC
d_gene: .; v_gene: TRBV4-2; abundance: .; len: 12; j_gene: TRBJ1-4; CDR3aa: CASSQDREKLFF; CDR3nt: TGTGCCAGCAGCCAAGACCGGGAGAAACTGTTTTTT
d_gene: TRBD2; v_gene: TRBV5-1; abundance: .; len: 18; j_gene: TRBJ2-3; CDR3aa: CASSLAWTSGTSTDTQYF; CDR3nt: TGCGCCAGCAGCTTGGCCTGGACTAGCGGAACTAGCACAGATACGCAGTATTTT
d_gene: TRBD1; v_gene: TRBV6-6; abundance: many; len: 17; j_gene: TRBJ1-6; CDR3aa: CASSYSPPRQGDSPLHF; CDR3nt: TGTGCCAGCAGTTACTCCCCCCCTAGACAGGGAGACTCACCCCTCCACTTT
d_gene: .; v_gene: TRBV20-1; abundance: once; len: 13; j_gene: TRBJ2-5; CDR3aa: CSARARGGETQYF; CDR3nt: TGCAGTGCTAGAGCCAGGGGCGGGGAGACCCAGTACTTC
d_gene: .; v_gene: TRBV29-1; abundance: once; len: 14; j_gene: TRBJ1-1; CDR3aa: CSVSVGAWDTEAFF; CDR3nt: TGCAGCGTTTCGGTGGGCGCGTGGGACACTGAAGCTTTCTTT
d_gene: TRBD2; v_gene: TRBV6-6; abundance: .; len: 18; j_gene: TRBJ2-7; CDR3aa: CASSHPRNSGRSSYEQYF; CDR3nt: TGTGCCAGCAGTCACCCTCGAAATAGCGGGAGGAGCTCCTACGAGCAGTACTTC
d_gene: TRBD2; v_gene: TRBV12-3/TRBV12-4; abundance: .; len: 15; j_gene: TRBJ2-1; CDR3aa: CASSFAGGPYNEQFF; CDR3nt: TGTGCCAGCAGCTTCGCGGGAGGTCCCTACAATGAGCAGTTCTTC
d_gene: .; v_gene: TRBV3-1; abundance: many; len: 14; j_gene: TRBJ1-2; CDR3aa: CASSQERGWYGYTF; CDR3nt: TGTGCCAGCAGCCAAGAAAGGGGTTGGTATGGCTACACCTTC
d_gene: .; v_gene: TRBV6-1; abundance: .; len: 13; j_gene: TRBJ2-7; CDR3aa: CATWDFSSYEQYF; CDR3nt: TGTGCCACCTGGGACTTTAGCTCCTACGAGCAGTACTTC
d_gene: .; v_gene: TRBV2; abundance: .; len: 19; j_gene: TRBJ2-3; CDR3aa: CASRAAGSEGNGYTDTQYF; CDR3nt: TGTGCCAGCAGGGCCGCCGGTAGTGAGGGCAACGGCTACACAGATACGCAGTATTTT
d_gene: TRBD2; v_gene: TRBV7-2; abundance: .; len: 15; j_gene: TRBJ2-7; CDR3aa: CASSFYGTNSYEQYF; CDR3nt: TGTGCCAGCAGCTTCTATGGGACTAACTCCTACGAGCAGTACTTC
d_gene: TRBD1; v_gene: TRBV12-3/TRBV12-4; abundance: many; len: 14; j_gene: TRBJ1-5; CDR3aa: CASSFRRDSQPQHF; CDR3nt: TGTGCCAGCAGTTTCCGCAGGGACAGTCAGCCCCAGCATTTT
d_gene: TRBD2; v_gene: TRBV19; abundance: many; len: 15; j_gene: TRBJ2-2; CDR3aa: CATAWGGSGTGELFF; CDR3nt: TGTGCCACCGCCTGGGGGGGTAGCGGCACCGGGGAGCTGTTTTTT
d_gene: TRBD2; v_gene: TRBV20-1; abundance: many; len: 16; j_gene: TRBJ2-2; CDR3aa: CSARELAGGVGGELFF; CDR3nt: TGCAGTGCTAGAGAACTAGCGGGAGGAGTTGGCGGGGAGCTGTTTTTT
d_gene: .; v_gene: TRBV7-9; abundance: many; len: 15; j_gene: TRBJ2-1; CDR3aa: CASPGAGGSEVEQFF; CDR3nt: TGTGCCAGCCCGGGGGCTGGCGGGAGCGAAGTTGAGCAGTTCTTC
d_gene: TRBD2; v_gene: TRBV7-2; abundance: many; len: 13; j_gene: TRBJ2-7; CDR3aa: CASSLVAGYEQYF; CDR3nt: TGTGCCAGCAGCTTAGTAGCGGGGTACGAGCAGTACTTC
d_gene: TRBD1; v_gene: TRBV6-5; abundance: many; len: 15; j_gene: TRBJ2-7; CDR3aa: CASSYFRQGQNEQYF; CDR3nt: TGTGCCAGCAGTTACTTTCGACAGGGGCAGAACGAGCAGTACTTC
d_gene: .; v_gene: TRBV29-1; abundance: many; len: 11; j_gene: TRBJ2-7; CDR3aa: CSPVVGYEQYF; CDR3nt: TGCAGCCCCGTTGTCGGTTACGAGCAGTACTTC
d_gene: .; v_gene: TRBV7-3; abundance: many; len: 18; j_gene: TRBJ1-6; CDR3aa: CASSLRGSSSSYNSPLHF; CDR3nt: TGTGCCAGCAGCTTACGCGGCAGCTCCAGCTCCTATAATTCACCCCTCCACTTT
d_gene: TRBD2; v_gene: TRBV6-5; abundance: .; len: 17; j_gene: TRBJ2-1; CDR3aa: CASSSGLAGGQHKEQFF; CDR3nt: TGTGCCAGCAGTTCCGGACTAGCGGGGGGCCAACATAAGGAGCAGTTCTTC
d_gene: .; v_gene: TRBV6-1; abundance: .; len: 13; j_gene: TRBJ1-5; CDR3aa: CASNVARQETQHF; CDR3nt: TGTGCCAGCAATGTAGCGCGACAAGAGACCCAGCATTTT
d_gene: .; v_gene: TRBV11-2; abundance: .; len: 16; j_gene: TRBJ2-3; CDR3aa: CASSLGQGQNQFAQYF; CDR3nt: TGTGCCAGCAGCTTAGGTCAGGGGCAAAATCAGTTTGCGCAGTATTTT
d_gene: .; v_gene: TRBV29-1; abundance: .; len: 12; j_gene: TRBJ2-2; CDR3aa: CSLMGSPGELFF; CDR3nt: TGCAGCTTAATGGGGAGCCCCGGGGAGCTGTTTTTT
d_gene: .; v_gene: TRBV6-1; abundance: many; len: 14; j_gene: TRBJ1-5; CDR3aa: CASSDTGALWPQHF; CDR3nt: TGTGCCAGCAGTGACACTGGGGCCTTATGGCCCCAGCATTTT
d_gene: TRBD1; v_gene: TRBV2; abundance: .; len: 15; j_gene: TRBJ1-6; CDR3aa: CASSEPGGGGSPLHF; CDR3nt: TGTGCCAGCAGTGAACCAGGGGGCGGGGGCTCACCCCTCCACTTT
d_gene: TRBD2; v_gene: TRBV11-3; abundance: many; len: 16; j_gene: TRBJ2-1; CDR3aa: CASSPTSGSYYNEQFF; CDR3nt: TGTGCCAGCAGCCCGACTAGCGGGAGCTACTACAATGAGCAGTTCTTC
d_gene: TRBD1; v_gene: TRBV6-1; abundance: .; len: 19; j_gene: TRBJ2-5; CDR3aa: CASSKILAGQGARGETQYF; CDR3nt: TGTGCCAGCAGCAAGATTTTGGCGGGACAGGGGGCGCGCGGGGAGACCCAGTACTTC
d_gene: TRBD1; v_gene: TRBV15; abundance: .; len: 17; j_gene: TRBJ1-3; CDR3aa: CATSRDWDRAGFHTIYF; CDR3nt: TGTGCCACCAGCAGAGATTGGGACAGGGCCGGTTTCCACACCATATATTTT
d_gene: .; v_gene: TRBV6-5; abundance: .; len: 16; j_gene: TRBJ2-2; CDR3aa: CASSSQTGSESGELFF; CDR3nt: TGTGCCAGCAGTTCCCAGACAGGTAGCGAGTCCGGGGAGCTGTTTTTT
d_gene: .; v_gene: TRBV29-1; abundance: .; len: 18; j_gene: TRBJ1-2; CDR3aa: CSVESMSPTGGSNYGYTF; CDR3nt: TGCAGCGTTGAATCCATGAGCCCAACGGGCGGTTCAAACTATGGCTACACCTTC
d_gene: .; v_gene: TRBV12-3/TRBV12-4; abundance: few; len: 13; j_gene: TRBJ1-1; CDR3aa: CASIKHRNTEAFF; CDR3nt: TGTGCCAGCATTAAACACCGGAACACTGAAGCTTTCTTT
d_gene: .; v_gene: TRBV5-1; abundance: many; len: 15; j_gene: TRBJ2-2; CDR3aa: CASSLGPSNTGELFF; CDR3nt: TGCGCCAGCAGCTTGGGTCCCTCGAACACCGGGGAGCTGTTTTTT
d_gene: .; v_gene: TRBV7-6; abundance: many; len: 13; j_gene: TRBJ1-6; CDR3aa: CASSFGLNSPLHF; CDR3nt: TGTGCCAGCAGCTTCGGCCTAAATTCACCCCTCCACTTT
d_gene: TRBD1; v_gene: TRBV7-2; abundance: many; len: 15; j_gene: TRBJ1-2; CDR3aa: CASSLEEGAGYGYTF; CDR3nt: TGTGCCAGCAGCTTAGAGGAGGGGGCTGGCTATGGCTACACCTTC